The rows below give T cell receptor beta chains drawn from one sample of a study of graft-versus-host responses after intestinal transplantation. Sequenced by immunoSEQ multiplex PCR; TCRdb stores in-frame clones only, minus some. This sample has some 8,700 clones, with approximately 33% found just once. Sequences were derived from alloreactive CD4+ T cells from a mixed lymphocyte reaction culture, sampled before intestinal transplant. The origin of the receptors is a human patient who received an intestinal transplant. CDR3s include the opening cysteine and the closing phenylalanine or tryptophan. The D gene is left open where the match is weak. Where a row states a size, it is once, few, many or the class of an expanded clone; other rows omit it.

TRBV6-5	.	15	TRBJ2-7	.	CASSYSQGTNYEQYF	TGTGCCAGCAGTTACTCGCAGGGGACGAACTACGAGCAGTACTTC
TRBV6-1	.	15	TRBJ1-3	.	CASSVDRSSGNTIYF	TGTGCCAGCAGTGTTGACAGGTCCTCTGGAAACACCATATATTTT
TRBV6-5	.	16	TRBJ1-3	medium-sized	CASSYSSQNSGNTIYF	TGTGCCAGCAGTTACTCCTCCCAGAACTCTGGAAACACCATATATTTT
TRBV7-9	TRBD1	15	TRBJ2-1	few	CASSPPGTGVNEQFF	TGTGCCAGCAGCCCGCCCGGGACAGGGGTGAATGAGCAGTTCTTC
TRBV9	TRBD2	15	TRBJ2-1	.	CASSVWTGGLNEQFF	TGTGCCAGCAGCGTATGGACGGGGGGGCTGAATGAGCAGTTCTTC
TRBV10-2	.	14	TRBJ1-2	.	CATQESGAVRGYTF	TGCGCCACCCAAGAATCAGGGGCTGTGCGCGGCTACACCTTC
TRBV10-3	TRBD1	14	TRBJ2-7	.	CAISELRGLSEQYF	TGTGCCATCAGTGAGCTCAGGGGGCTAAGCGAGCAGTACTTC
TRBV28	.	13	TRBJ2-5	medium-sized	CASTGGVRYPQYF	TGTGCCAGCACCGGGGGAGTTCGATACCCCCAGTACTTC
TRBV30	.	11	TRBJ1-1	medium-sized	CAWQVGSGAFF	TGTGCCTGGCAAGTGGGGAGTGGAGCTTTCTTT
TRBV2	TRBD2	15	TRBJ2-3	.	CASDLAGGRGDTQYF	TGTGCCAGCGATTTAGCGGGAGGAAGGGGGGATACGCAGTATTTT
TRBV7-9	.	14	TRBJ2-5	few	CASSETRGYETQYF	TGTGCCAGCAGCGAGACTAGAGGATACGAGACCCAGTACTTC
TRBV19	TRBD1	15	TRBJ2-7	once	CASSIGSGGTYEQYF	TGTGCCAGTAGTATAGGGTCAGGGGGAACCTACGAGCAGTACTTC
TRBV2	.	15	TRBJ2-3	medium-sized	CASTPTGPSTDTQYF	TGTGCCAGCACCCCAACAGGTCCGAGCACAGATACGCAGTATTTT
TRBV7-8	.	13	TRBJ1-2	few	CASSLSTNYGYTF	TGTGCCAGCAGCTTAAGCACCAACTATGGCTACACCTTC
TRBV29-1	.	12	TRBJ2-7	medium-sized	CSASVSTYEQYF	TGCAGCGCATCAGTGTCGACCTACGAGCAGTACTTC
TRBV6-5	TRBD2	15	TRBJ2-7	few	CASREASGGLYEQYF	TGTGCCAGCAGGGAGGCTAGCGGGGGCCTCTACGAGCAGTACTTC
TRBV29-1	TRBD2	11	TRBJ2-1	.	CSVGDYGEQFF	TGCAGCGTTGGGGACTACGGTGAGCAGTTCTTC
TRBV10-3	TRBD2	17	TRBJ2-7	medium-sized	CAISESGLAGGGYEQYF	TGTGCCATCAGTGAGTCGGGACTAGCGGGGGGAGGTTACGAGCAGTACTTC
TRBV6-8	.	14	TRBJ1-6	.	CASSSRGRDSPLHF	TGTGCCAGCAGTTCCCGAGGGCGGGATTCACCCCTCCACTTT
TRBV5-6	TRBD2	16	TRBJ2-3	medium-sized	CASSAILAGSTDTQYF	TGTGCCAGCAGCGCCATACTAGCGGGAAGCACAGATACGCAGTATTTT
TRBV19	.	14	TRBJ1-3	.	CASSTLSSGNTIYF	TGTGCCAGTAGTACCCTAAGTTCTGGAAACACCATATATTTT
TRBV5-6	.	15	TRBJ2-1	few	CASSSINLPGNEQFF	TGTGCCAGCAGCTCCATTAATCTCCCAGGCAATGAGCAGTTCTTC
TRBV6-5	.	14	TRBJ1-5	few	CASSYSGREWPQHF	TGTGCCAGCAGTTACTCGGGCCGGGAGTGGCCCCAGCATTTT
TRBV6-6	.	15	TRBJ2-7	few	CAVRGATGGSYEQYF	TGTGCCGTCCGGGGGGCCACAGGGGGCTCCTACGAGCAGTACTTC
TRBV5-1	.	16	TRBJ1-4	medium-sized	CASSLGTGTKNEKLFF	TGCGCCAGCAGCTTGGGGACCGGGACAAAGAATGAAAAACTGTTTTTT
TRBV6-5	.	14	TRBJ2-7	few	CASMYRAYSNEQYF	TGTGCCAGCATGTACAGGGCCTATTCGAACGAGCAGTACTTC
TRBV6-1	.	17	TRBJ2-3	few	CASSEGRAWASTDTQYF	TGTGCCAGCAGTGAAGGGCGCGCTTGGGCTTCCACAGATACGCAGTATTTT
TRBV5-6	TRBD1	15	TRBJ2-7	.	CASTGTGRSPYEQYF	TGTGCCAGCACCGGGACAGGACGATCCCCCTACGAGCAGTACTTC
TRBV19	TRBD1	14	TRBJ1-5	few	CASSTGQGNQPQHF	TGTGCCAGTAGTACGGGACAGGGAAATCAGCCCCAGCATTTT
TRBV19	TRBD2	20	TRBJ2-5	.	CASSLGLAGFRWGSGETQYF	TGTGCCAGTAGTCTAGGACTAGCGGGGTTCCGGTGGGGCAGTGGAGAGACCCAGTACTTC
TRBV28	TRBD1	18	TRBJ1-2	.	CASKSPGTGLDPNYGYTF	TGTGCCAGCAAATCCCCCGGGACAGGGTTAGACCCAAACTATGGCTACACCTTC
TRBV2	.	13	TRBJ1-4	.	CASRGGTWEKLFF	TGTGCCAGCAGAGGAGGGACTTGGGAAAAACTGTTTTTT
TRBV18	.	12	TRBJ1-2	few	CASSPPGAGYTF	TGTGCCAGCTCACCACCGGGGGCTGGCTACACCTTC
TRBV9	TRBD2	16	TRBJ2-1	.	CASSTTGTRVMNEQFF	TGTGCCAGCAGCACTACCGGGACTAGGGTTATGAATGAGCAGTTCTTC
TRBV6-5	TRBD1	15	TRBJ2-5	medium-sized	CASSPWDRGRETQYF	TGTGCCAGCAGTCCCTGGGACAGGGGGAGAGAGACCCAGTACTTC
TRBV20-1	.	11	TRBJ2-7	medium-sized	CSVPGSHEQYF	TGCAGTGTGCCGGGATCCCACGAGCAGTACTTC
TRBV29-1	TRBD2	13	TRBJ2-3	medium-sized	CSVGVAGPDTQYF	TGCAGCGTTGGGGTAGCGGGACCAGATACGCAGTATTTT
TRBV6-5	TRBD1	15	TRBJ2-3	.	CASSWGQGATDTQYF	TGTGCCAGCAGTTGGGGGCAGGGGGCAACAGATACGCAGTATTTT
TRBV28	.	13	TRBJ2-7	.	CATLALVPWEQYF	TGTGCCACCCTGGCTTTGGTCCCCTGGGAGCAGTACTTC
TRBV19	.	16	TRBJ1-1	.	CASSGLRGVLNTEAFF	TGTGCCAGTAGTGGATTAAGGGGCGTCTTGAACACTGAAGCTTTCTTT
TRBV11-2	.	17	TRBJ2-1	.	CASSLVLASRRWNEQFF	TGTGCCAGCAGCTTAGTGCTGGCTAGCCGTCGTTGGAATGAGCAGTTCTTC
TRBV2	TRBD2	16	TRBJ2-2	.	CASTSSGRAGTGELFF	TGTGCCAGCACCAGTAGCGGGAGGGCCGGCACCGGGGAGCTGTTTTTT
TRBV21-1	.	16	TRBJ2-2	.	CASSKETGGRTGELFF	TGTGCCAGCAGCAAAGAAACAGGGGGGCGGACCGGGGAGCTGTTTTTT
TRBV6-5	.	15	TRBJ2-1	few	CASISRSRGYNEQFF	TGTGCCAGCATCTCACGGAGCAGGGGTTACAATGAGCAGTTCTTC
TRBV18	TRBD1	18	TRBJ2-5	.	CASSRLPWDRQKQETQYF	TGTGCCAGCTCACGCCTCCCCTGGGACAGGCAAAAGCAAGAGACCCAGTACTTC
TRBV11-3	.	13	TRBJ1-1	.	CASSSTGNTEAFF	TGTGCCAGCAGCTCCACAGGTAACACTGAAGCTTTCTTT
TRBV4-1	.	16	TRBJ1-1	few	CASSPLAQGGSTEAFF	TGCGCCAGCAGCCCCCTGGCACAGGGTGGAAGCACTGAAGCTTTCTTT
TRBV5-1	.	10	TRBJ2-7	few	CASSLVEQYF	TGCGCCAGCAGCTTGGTAGAGCAGTACTTC
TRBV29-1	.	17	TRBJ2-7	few	CSVEPPPGRGECYEQYF	TGCAGCGTTGAGCCCCCCCCCGGGCGGGGAGAGTGCTACGAGCAGTACTTC
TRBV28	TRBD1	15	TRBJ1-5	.	CASSHRQGGNQPQHF	TGTGCCAGCAGCCATAGACAGGGGGGCAATCAGCCCCAGCATTTT